This T cell receptor (beta chain) was recovered during a study of blood T cell repertoires in COVID-19. About the study: Samples came from the United States, Italy and Spain, spanning acute and convalescent COVID-19. Sources were T cells, B-cell-depleted T cells, or PBMCs; the material itself was cDNA or gDNA.

This CDR3 contains 19 residues. Germline V gene lookup returns CDR1 SGHNT and CDR2 YYREEE (reference sequence). With V trimmed by 3 bases and J by 2 bases, 13 bases remained unmatched. This clone appeared a single time. In the authors' workflow: Reference gene primer amplification gave nucleated cell count estimates. Clones were sequenced by immunoSEQ multiplex PCR, and TCRdb holds only the in-frame ones, with some missing. The V and J calls and clone size are taken from that table; D and trimming were inferred from the DNA. The sample shows about 220,000 clones, 70% to 90% of them seen only once. The source material was PBMCs or T cells enriched from blood (not recorded which). The rearrangement links TRBV5-4 to TRBJ1-5; 11 nucleotides match TRBD1. This clonotype was obtained from a woman between 35 and 50 years old with acute COVID-19. The CDR3 sequence is CASSWASDRGLLGNQPQHF. CDR3 DNA sequence: TGTGCCAGCAGCTGGGCCTCGGACAGGGGGCTGTTGGGCAATCAGCCCCAGCATTTT.